This T cell receptor (beta chain) appears in the sequencing data of a study of regulatory T cells in long-lasting Graves disease. About this clonotype: Its target is not known.

CDR3 regions were amplified by Arm-PCR using iRepertoire HTBI primers to build TCR beta libraries. In TCRdb, the multiplex PCR reads were re-called with MiXCR into one record per CDR3 protein. The repertoire holds under 450,000 distinct CDR3 sequences, with about 17% as singletons. Germline lookup yields CDR1 SGHAT and CDR2 FQNNGV. The CDR3 consists of 15 residues. Trimming shortened V by 7 bases and J by 4 bases, and 14 bases separated the two germline ends. Noted time point: newly diagnosed GD, antithyroid drugs for less than 3 months. PBMCs provided the RNA from which the TCR library was made. Findings of the study overall: Sharing of public clonotypes was greater in persistent patients (over 2,500) than in new patients (around 930).

These records were also assigned to another study, of T cells in Graves' hyperthyroidism and ophthalmopathy.

The receptor comes from a woman younger than 30 with Graves disease. The V call is TRBV11-2, the J call TRBJ1-6; D is uncertain. Here the sequenced sample was peripheral blood mononuclear cells (PBMCs), taken at new diagnosis, from a patient treated with antithyroid drugs. As DNA, the CDR3 is TGTGCCAGCACTTATGAGGGCCGATATAATTCACCCCTCCACTTT. It yields the protein CASTYEGRYNSPLHF. The full variable domain, with the rest looked up from reference TRBV11-2 and TRBJ1-6, is EAGVAQSPRYKIIEKRQSVAFWCNPISGHATLYWYQQILGQGPKLLIQFQNNGVVDDSQLPKDRFSAERLKGVDSTLKIQPAKLEDSAVYLCASTYEGRYNSPLHFGNGTRLTVT.